This T cell receptor (beta chain) was identified during a study of vaccination and CD4 T cells after COVID-19. Study-level findings and limits: In median terms, SARS-CoV-2-reactive clonotypes went from approximately 21 to 40, a nonsignificant rise.

Sequence data for DNA of cultured CD4+ T cells were generated by the Oncomine TCR Beta short-read assay. TCRdb redid the calling of the PCR reads with MiXCR, one entry per CDR3 protein. Here the sample spans some 9,600 distinct CDR3 sequences, around half being singletons. This clonotype was observed a few times. What it recognizes is unknown. V lost 5 bases, J lost 5 bases, and 18 bases lay in between. Germline CDR1 SGHTA, CDR2 FQGNSA. The CDR3 length is 15 residues. Treatment given: roughly 10-day PBMC culture with coronavirus spike peptide pools or control peptides (ViraFEST assay). This clonotype was obtained from a human donor who had recovered from COVID-19. Sequenced: CD4+ T cells from blood, cultured in vitro. The rearrangement joins TRBV7-2 to TRBJ2-5; TRBD1 or TRBD2 may be the D gene (5 bases each). CDR3 in amino acids: CASSPSRGEYETQYF. The CDR3 coding sequence is TGTGCCAGCAGCCCGAGTCGAGGGGAGTACGAGACCCAGTACTTC.